This T cell receptor (beta chain) was sequenced for a study of shared clonotypes between healthy human individuals. Study as a whole: A couple of women and a few men aged 18 to 49 served as donors. Study-level results: Large sequencing depth failed to make sorted-subset sequencing complete, rarefaction showed.

Measured with immunoSEQ multiplex PCR; TCRdb has only the in-frame clones, and not every one. The repertoire holds over a million clones, with about 77% as singletons. This clone was counted a single time. Antigen unknown. This CDR3 is also generated by other DNA sequences in the sample. All of the donors resided in Nashville, Tennessee, and each was a Caucasian adult. This CDR3 comprises 14 residues. CDR1 and CDR2 from the germline V gene are KGHSH and LQKENI. The V and J ends lost 6 bases and 4 bases, in that order; junction bases with no gene match: 4. Sample: memory CD4+ T cells sorted from blood. Subset in this sample: CD45RA-negative fraction. The sequence was collected from a man younger than 35 in good health. The chain joins TRBV18 to TRBJ2-7; the match to TRBD1 covers 12 bases. CDR3 amino acids: CASSPGQGAYEQYF. The CDR3, as DNA: TGTGCCAGCTCTCCGGGACAGGGGGCGTACGAGCAGTACTTC.